This T cell receptor beta chain stems from a study of T-cell reconstitution after alpha-beta-depleted transplantation in children. A library of TCRbeta sequences, prepared with unique molecular identifiers, was generated. TCRdb redid the calling of the PCR reads with MiXCR, one entry per CDR3 protein. The sample contains over 550,000 distinct CDR3 sequences, roughly a tenth of which appear only once. The CDR3 extends over 15 amino acids. Trimming left V 3 bases short and J 2 bases short, with 11 bases between. Germline V gives CDR1 MDHEN, CDR2 SYDVKM. There are many counts of this clonotype. The specimen was PBMCs from the stem cell graft donor, collected from the stem cell graft. V is TRBV28 and J is TRBJ1-5, with a possible D match to TRBD1 (5 bases). This receptor was taken from a human donor who donated a stem cell graft to a child with acute myeloid leukemia. DNA of the CDR3: TGTGCCAGCAGTTTGCAGGGTAGGGGCAATCAGCCCCAGCATTTT. This translates into CASSLQGRGNQPQHF.